This entry lists 9 T cell receptor beta chains sequenced from one sample in a study of tumor-infiltrating lymphocytes in primary liver carcinoma. Total RNA and DNA came together from approximately 20-30 mg of bulk tissue without cell sorting. Using a constant-region primer together with ProtoScript II reverse transcriptase, TCR beta cDNA was made from around 500 ng of total RNA. Slightly modified ARM-PCR, run as three nested multiplex PCR rounds, produced the TCR beta libraries. The two initial PCR rounds, roughly 10 cycles each, used TRBV1-TRBV30 forward and C-beta reverse primers. TCRdb re-derived calls from the multiplex PCR reads in MiXCR, one entry per CDR3 protein. The sample comprises 80,000 or so distinct CDR3 sequences, about 70% of which are singletons, and roughly an eighth rests with the top ten. The sample taken for sequencing was liver tumor tissue from sampling region 4. Stated subset: tumor region T4, right-lateral pole. All receptors come from a woman aged 55 to 70 with primary liver carcinoma and hepatitis B virus infection.

As for this clonotype: The missing conserved phenylalanine or tryptophan at the end of this CDR3 makes a read error likely. The chain employs TRBV4-1 and TRBJ2-1; perhaps D is TRBD1 or TRBD2 (5 bases each). V shed 3 bases and J shed 12 bases, with 18 bases lying between them. The CDR3 length is 14 residues. The germline CDR1 and CDR2 sequences are MGHRA and YSYEKL. This CDR3 reads CASSQRGSGYRQFL. The CDR3 DNA sequence: TGCGCCAGCAGCCAGAGGGGTTCGGGGTATAGGCAGTTCCTC.

The chain recombines TRBV6-1 with TRBJ1-5, with TRBD1 as a possible D gene (5 bases). Deletions cut 8 bases from V and 10 bases from J, with 21 bases between. The CDR3 length is 14 residues. Germline lookup yields CDR1 MNHNS and CDR2 SASEGT. In DNA, the CDR3 is TGTGCCAGCGGAAAGGGGCCCGAAGGGCAACCCCAGCATTTT. It is translated as CASGKGPEGQPQHF.

Of note for this clonotype: A clone one base away is much larger, so this may be a read error. This rearrangement joins TRBV5-1 to TRBJ2-1; TRBD2 matches at 8 bases. The CDR3 loop spans 16 amino acids. Germline V CDR1 and CDR2: SGHRS, YFSETQ. The CDR3, as DNA: TGCGCCAGCAGGCCAAGGGAAGCGGGGGCGTACAGTGAGCAGTTCTTC. This translates into CASRPREAGAYSEQFF.

This chain connects TRBV11-3 to TRBJ2-1; 7 bases fit TRBD2. Germline V gives CDR1 SGHNT, CDR2 YENEEA. CDR3 length: 17 residues. J gave up 8 bases and V 5 bases, and 18 bases lay outside the gene matches. In nucleotides, the CDR3 is TGTGCCAGCAGCATAGGCCGGGGGGAGTGGGGTCTCGATGAGCAGTTCTTC. It yields the protein CASSIGRGEWGLDEQFF.

Many counts were recorded for this clonotype. The chain couples TRBV6-2 or TRBV6-3 to TRBJ2-7, with 9 bases aligning to TRBD2. Germline lookup yields CDR1 MNHEY and CDR2 SVGEGT. CDR3 length: 16 amino acids. Germline trimming cut 3 bases from V and 4 bases from J; bases unmatched to any gene: 10. CDR3 sequence (DNA): TGTGCCAGCAGTTATAGCGGAAGCGGGAGGAGATACGAGCAGTACTTC. Residues: CASSYSGSGRRYEQYF.

With respect to this clonotype: Because the CDR3 is missing its conserved closing phenylalanine or tryptophan, this is likely a read error. The rearrangement links TRBV11-2 to TRBJ2-1; 11 nucleotides agree with TRBD2. This CDR3 spans 17 amino acids. Germline V gene lookup returns CDR1 SGHAT and CDR2 FQNNGV. The DNA for the CDR3 is TGTACCAGCAGCCTAGGTCTGGTAGCGGGAGGGCCGAATGAGCAGTTCTTA. It codes for CTSSLGLVAGGPNEQFL.

The genes are TRBV11-2 and TRBJ2-7; 8 bases are shared with TRBD2. The CDR3 is 16 residues long. Germline V CDR1 and CDR2: SGHAT, FQNNGV. With 7 bases clipped from V and 7 bases from J, the junction kept 18 bases outside the gene matches. CDR3 protein: CASTTPGRGARGEQYF. The CDR3, as DNA: TGTGCCAGCACAACTCCTGGGCGGGGGGCGAGGGGGGAGCAGTACTTC.

This clonotype was counted only a few times. Because it lacks the conserved phenylalanine or tryptophan at the end, this CDR3 is likely a read error. This chain connects TRBV11-2 to TRBJ2-1; the match to TRBD2 covers 11 bases. The CDR3 has 14 amino acids. The germline V gene encodes CDR1 SGHAT and CDR2 FQNNGV. CDR3 sequence (DNA): TGTGCCAGCAGTTTAGCGGGGGGGCCGCTTGAGCAGTTCTTA. It is translated as CASSLAGGPLEQFL.

Concerning this clonotype itself: Relative to the germline gene, one junction end is altered; a read error may explain this. The chain uses TRBV6-7 and TRBJ2-1; 13 positions agree with TRBD2. TRBV6-7 is marked as an open reading frame, function uncertain. This CDR3 is built from 17 residues. The CDR3 spells CASGYEDGTSGIGEQFF. CDR3 nucleotides: TGTGCCAGCGGTTACGAAGACGGGACTAGCGGGATCGGTGAGCAGTTCTTC.